Below, one T cell receptor (beta chain) is given with its context. Its matching antigen is unknown. This sample was taken from a study of blood T cells in healthy people across ages. Study observations and caveats: In long-lived donors, naive CD4+ cell counts and diversity exceeded those of aged donors.

A second PCR, run for roughly 7 to 11 cycles, used a sample-barcoded 5' primer plus a J-beta primer mix. TCRdb processed the 5' RACE reads anew with MiXCR; each CDR3 protein has one entry. The repertoire has roughly 680,000 distinct CDR3 sequences, around 50% of them found once; the top ten carry about 14%. Between the trimmed V and J ends, which lost 6 bases and 1 base, there was a span of 16 bases. Germline V gene lookup returns CDR1 DFQATT and CDR2 SNEGSKA (reference sequence). CDR3 length: 15 amino acids. Sample: blood. V usage is TRBV20-1 and J usage is TRBJ2-4; D assignment may be TRBD1 or TRBD2 (5 bases each). This receptor was obtained from a woman at least 80 years old in good health. The CDR3 region is CSAMKGRRAKNIQYF. The CDR3 bases are TGCAGTGCAATGAAGGGGAGAAGGGCCAAAAACATTCAGTACTTC.